Below, 29 T cell receptor beta chains from the same sample are listed, as sequenced in a study of T cell responses to AZD1222 COVID-19 vaccine. Sequenced by immunoSEQ multiplex PCR; TCRdb stores in-frame clones only, minus some. This table holds about 210,000 clones, approximately 94% found once. Sequences were derived from peripheral blood, sampled 28 days after the second dose of the MenACWY control vaccine. The receptors originated from an adult who received the MenACWY meningococcal vaccine as a control.

This rearrangement joins TRBV25-1 to TRBJ2-5; 11 bases line up with TRBD1. Germline V lookup: CDR1 MGHDK, CDR2 SYGVNS. Trimming at V came to 2 bases and at J to 4 bases, leaving 9 bases not matched to a gene. CDR3 size: 17 residues. In nucleotides, the CDR3 is TGTGCCAGCAGTGAACCGGGAACCGGGACAGGGGGAGAGACCCAGTACTTC. Its protein product is CASSEPGTGTGGETQYF.

The rearrangement joins TRBV28 to TRBJ2-1; 8 nucleotides match TRBD1. Germline V gene lookup returns CDR1 MDHEN and CDR2 SYDVKM. The CDR3 spans 13 residues. The V gene end was trimmed by 4 bases and the J gene end by 7 bases; junction bases not matched to a gene: 3. CDR3 sequence (DNA): TGTGCCAGCAGTTCGGACAGGGTAAATGAGCAGTTCTTC. Its protein product is CASSSDRVNEQFF. The full variable domain, its missing parts supplied by reference TRBV28 and TRBJ2-1, is DVKVTQSSRYLVKRTGEKVFLECVQDMDHENMFWYRQDPGLGLRLIYFSYDVKMKEKGDIPEGYSVSREKKERFSLILESASTNQTSMYLCASSSDRVNEQFFGPGTRLTVL.

The chain joins TRBV19 to TRBJ2-7; D is perhaps TRBD2 (5 bases). Trimming took 3 bases from V and 6 from J, leaving 12 bases between them. The CDR3 is 13 residues long. Germline-derived CDR1 and CDR2 are LNHDA and SQIVND (reference sequence). In DNA form, the CDR3 reads TGTGCCAGTAGTATTAGGACTTCGGGCGAGCAGTACTTC. It encodes CASSIRTSGEQYF.

This chain joins TRBV6-2 or TRBV6-3 and TRBJ2-5; weak D call: TRBD2 (7 bases). The germline gives CDR1 MNHEY, CDR2 SVGEGT. V was trimmed by 5 bases and J by 5 bases, leaving 12 bases between them. The CDR3 spans 13 residues. In DNA, the CDR3 is TGTGCCAGCAGTCCCGGGGGGCCTGAGACCCAGTACTTC. Its protein product is CASSPGGPETQYF.

CDR3 amino acids: CASSLQGLGANVLTF. CDR3 bases: TGCGCCAGCAGCTTACAGGGGTTAGGGGCCAACGTCCTGACTTTC. J is TRBJ2-6 and V is TRBV5-1; 7 nucleotides match TRBD1. The germline V gene encodes CDR1 SGHRS and CDR2 YFSETQ. V dropped 2 bases and J dropped 4; count of bases not matched to a gene: 3. The length of the CDR3 is 15 residues.

CDR3 residues: CASTSRYGSYEQYF. The DNA for the CDR3 is TGTGCCAGCACCTCCCGGTACGGATCCTACGAGCAGTACTTC. The chain employs TRBV11-1 and TRBJ2-7; D unclear. Germline CDR1 reads SGHAT; CDR2 reads FQDESV (reference sequence). Trimming took off 7 bases at V and 1 base at J, with 14 bases between the two ends. The CDR3 totals 14 residues.

This CDR3 reads CASSQEKSSYNEQFF. The CDR3 DNA is TGTGCCAGCAGCCAAGAAAAAAGCTCCTACAATGAGCAGTTCTTC. The V and J genes are TRBV3-1 (or the pseudogene TRBV3-2) and TRBJ2-1; D not certain. Trimming shortened V by 0 bases and J by 0 bases, and 6 bases separated the two germline ends. Looked up from germline, CDR1 is LGHDT and CDR2 is YNNKEL (reference sequence). CDR3 length equals 15 residues.

The CDR3 is CASSRGGAQPQHF. The CDR3 DNA reads TGTGCCAGCAGTCGAGGAGGGGCTCAGCCCCAGCATTTT. This chain connects TRBV27 to TRBJ1-5; weak D call: TRBD1 (5 bases). Trimming took 5 bases from V and 6 from J, leaving 11 bases between them. Germline lookup yields CDR1 MNHEY and CDR2 SMNVEV (reference sequence). The CDR3 spans 13 residues.

The CDR3 here is CSATPGYNEQFF. The CDR3 DNA reads TGCAGCGCAACACCCGGTTACAATGAGCAGTTCTTC. V usage is TRBV29-1 and J usage is TRBJ2-1; no clear D gene. With 7 bases removed from V and 4 bases from J, the gap between germline ends came to 11 bases. Germline V CDR1 and CDR2: SQVTM, ANQGSEA. The CDR3 covers 12 residues.

This clone was detected only once. CDR3 bases: TGTGCCACCAGTGATAGGGTTGACTATGGCTACACCTTC. Its protein is CATSDRVDYGYTF. The J gene is TRBJ1-2, the V gene TRBV24-1; D uncertain. Trimming stripped 3 bases from V and 3 bases from J, with 7 bases between. The germline gives CDR1 KGHDR, CDR2 SFDVKD. The CDR3 sequence is 13 residues long.

The J gene is TRBJ2-7, the V gene TRBV6-1; D not resolved. Germline V gene sequence: CDR1 MNHNS, CDR2 SASEGT. This CDR3 spans 15 amino acids. Trimming took off 1 base at V and 1 base at J, with 11 bases between the two ends. CDR3 loop: CASSEEVLLSYEQYF. CDR3 in DNA: TGTGCCAGCAGTGAAGAGGTACTGCTTTCCTACGAGCAGTACTTC.

The CDR3 protein is CASSFSGGLYNEQFF. CDR3 nucleotides: TGCGCCAGCAGCTTTTCGGGGGGCCTCTACAATGAGCAGTTCTTC. J is TRBJ2-1 and V is TRBV5-1; a weak D match, TRBD2 (7 bases). Trimming removed 2 bases at V and 3 bases at J, with 12 bases between. The CDR3 totals 15 residues. The germline V gene has CDR1 SGHRS and CDR2 YFSETQ.

The chain links TRBV5-1 to TRBJ2-3; tentatively, D is TRBD1 or TRBD2 (6 bases each). Germline values: CDR1 SGHRS, CDR2 YFSETQ. The V end lost 4 bases, the J end lost 5 bases, and 17 bases lay between the germline ends. This CDR3 has 15 amino acids. CDR3 protein: CASSPSRGGQDTQYF. CDR3 in DNA: TGCGCCAGCAGCCCGAGCAGAGGGGGGCAAGATACGCAGTATTTT. Full variable domain (outside the CDR3, taken from reference TRBV5-1 and TRBJ2-3): KAGVTQTPRYLIKTRGQQVTLSCSPISGHRSVSWYQQTPGQGLQFLFEYFSETQRNKGNFPGRFSGRQFSNSRSEMNVSTLELGDSALYLCASSPSRGGQDTQYFGPGTRLTVL.

CDR3 bases: TGTGCCAGCAGCTTACTCGCGGACCAGGGGGGGGAGCAGTTCTTC. It encodes CASSLLADQGGEQFF. This rearrangement joins TRBV5-4 to TRBJ2-1; D possibly matches TRBD1 or TRBD2 (7 bases each). Germline-derived CDR1 and CDR2 are SGHNT and YYREEE (reference sequence). The CDR3 runs to 15 residues. Trimming left V 2 bases short and J 10 bases short, with 19 bases between. The variable domain in full, with the rest retrieved from reference TRBV5-4 and TRBJ2-1, is ETGVTQSPTHLIKTRGQQVTLRCSSQSGHNTVSWYQQALGQGPQFIFQYYREEENGRGNFPPRFSGLQFPNYSSELNVNALELDDSALYLCASSLLADQGGEQFFGPGTRLTVL.

The gene calls are TRBV7-3 and TRBJ2-5, with no clear D. The CDR3 has 13 amino acids. V shed 3 bases and J shed 2 bases, with 7 bases lying between them. Germline CDR1 SGHTA, CDR2 FQGTGA. The CDR3 nucleotides read TGTGCCAGCAGCTTCGCCACTCAAGAGACCCAGTACTTC. This gives the protein CASSFATQETQYF.

V usage is TRBV5-4 and J usage is TRBJ2-2, with 7 bases matching TRBD2. CDR1 and CDR2 (germline): SGHNT, YYREEE (reference sequence). Trimming removed 4 bases from V and 5 bases from J; junction bases left unmatched: 11. The CDR3 runs 16 residues. The CDR3 coding sequence is TGTGCCAGCAGCCAACAAGGACTAGTGGGGACCGGGGAGCTGTTTTTT. It translates to CASSQQGLVGTGELFF.

This clone has a single count. The chain recombines TRBV5-1 with TRBJ1-1; 7 bases are a match to TRBD1. From germline, CDR1 is SGHRS and CDR2 YFSETQ. Trimming at V came to 7 bases and at J to 0 bases, leaving 9 bases not matched to a gene. This CDR3 has 15 amino acids. The CDR3 region is CASREGGFMNTEAFF. DNA for the CDR3: TGCGCCAGCCGAGAAGGGGGCTTCATGAACACTGAAGCTTTCTTT.

The rearrangement joins TRBV6-1 to TRBJ2-7; D is unclear. The V gene lost 3 bases and the J gene lost 0 bases, with 9 bases spanning the gap. The V gene's germline CDR1 is MNHNS and CDR2 SASEGT. The CDR3 consists of 14 residues. The CDR3 nucleotides are TGTGCCAGCAGTGACGACACGAGCTCCTACGAGCAGTACTTC. Translated, it gives CASSDDTSSYEQYF.

The chain employs TRBV4-2 and TRBJ2-7; the D is unclear. This CDR3 has 13 amino acids. The V gene lost 4 bases and the J gene lost 2 bases, with 9 bases spanning the gap. In germline, CDR1 is LGHNA, CDR2 YNFKEQ. The CDR3 is CASSPTGTYEQYF. The CDR3, as DNA: TGTGCCAGCAGCCCGACTGGGACCTACGAGCAGTACTTC.

The V call is TRBV7-2, the J call TRBJ1-3, with D unclear. This CDR3 has 13 residues. Trimming cost V 5 bases and J 0 bases, with 5 bases left between them. Germline V lookup: CDR1 SGHTA, CDR2 FQGNSA. Here the CDR3 reads CASSVDSGNTIYF. CDR3 bases: TGTGCCAGCAGCGTTGACTCTGGAAACACCATATATTTT.

In nucleotides, the CDR3 is TGCGCCAGCAGCTCTGGGACGTCGGACTATGGCTACACCTTC. It translates to CASSSGTSDYGYTF. The chain couples TRBV5-1 to TRBJ1-2, with a weak D call TRBD1 (5 bases). Germline V gives CDR1 SGHRS, CDR2 YFSETQ. This CDR3 contains 14 residues. Trimming took off 3 bases at V and 3 bases at J, with 12 bases between the two ends.

The chain has TRBV7-2 and TRBJ2-1; 9 bases match TRBD2. With 2 bases clipped from V and 0 bases from J, the junction kept 2 bases outside the gene matches. The CDR3 has 16 residues. Germline CDR1 and CDR2: SGHTA and FQGNSA. CDR3 in DNA: TGTGCCAGCAGCTTAAGTAGCGGGAGCTCCTACAATGAGCAGTTCTTC. Amino acids: CASSLSSGSSYNEQFF. Looking up the rest from reference TRBV7-2 and TRBJ2-1 gives the full variable domain: GAGVSQSPSNKVTEKGKDVELRCDPISGHTALYWYRQSLGQGLEFLIYFQGNSAPDKSGLPSDRFSAERTGGSVSTLTIQRTQQEDSAVYLCASSLSSGSSYNEQFFGPGTRLTVL.

This CDR3 is CASQNSGANVLTF. The CDR3 bases are TGTGCCAGCCAGAACTCTGGGGCCAACGTCCTGACTTTC. This chain connects TRBV6-1 to TRBJ2-6; D gene ambiguous. V was shortened by 8 bases and J by 0 bases, with 5 bases between the two germline ends. Germline assignment: CDR1 MNHNS and CDR2 SASEGT. The CDR3 loop spans 13 amino acids.

This sequence joins TRBV6-5 and TRBJ2-1; D remains unclear. CDR1 is MNHEY and CDR2 is SVGAGI in the germline V gene. Trimming removed 5 bases at V and 5 bases at J, with 10 bases between. This CDR3 has 13 amino acids. Here the CDR3 DNA reads TGTGCCAGCAGTCCTACTACCGACAATGAGCAGTTCTTC. Protein product: CASSPTTDNEQFF.

CDR3 nucleotides: TGCAGTGCTAGTCGGACAGGTACCAATGAGCAGTTCTTC. Protein: CSASRTGTNEQFF. V gene TRBV20-1 combines with J gene TRBJ2-1, with TRBD1 matching 7 bases. The germline V gene has CDR1 DFQATT and CDR2 SNEGSKA (reference sequence). The length of the CDR3 is 13 residues. V gave up 3 bases and J gave up 6 bases; unmatched junction bases: 5.

The genes are TRBV28 and TRBJ1-1; 9 bases agree with TRBD1. The CDR3 loop spans 16 amino acids. Trimming removed 6 bases from V and 1 base from J; junction bases left unmatched: 9. Looked up from germline, CDR1 is MDHEN and CDR2 is SYDVKM. The CDR3 sequence: CASRRGTGFANTEAFF. CDR3 bases: TGTGCCAGCAGAAGGGGGACAGGGTTTGCGAACACTGAAGCTTTCTTT. Variable domain in full (rest from reference TRBV28 and TRBJ1-1): DVKVTQSSRYLVKRTGEKVFLECVQDMDHENMFWYRQDPGLGLRLIYFSYDVKMKEKGDIPEGYSVSREKKERFSLILESASTNQTSMYLCASRRGTGFANTEAFFGQGTRLTVV.

The gene calls are TRBV23-1 and TRBJ1-6; 7 positions match TRBD1. TRBV23-1 is flagged as an ORF with uncertain function. The J segment lost 10 bases and the V segment lost 2 bases, leaving 5 bases of the junction unmatched. CDR3 length equals 14 residues. The CDR3 DNA reads TGCGCCAGCAGTCAAGAGGGGGCGAGATCACCCCTCCACTTT. Its protein is CASSQEGARSPLHF.

V is TRBV24-1 and J is TRBJ2-1; D is unclear. The germline V gene has CDR1 KGHDR and CDR2 SFDVKD. The CDR3 has 12 residues. V lost 5 bases and J lost 9, with 10 bases in between. CDR3 region: CATSGGLSEQFF. CDR3 DNA sequence: TGTGCCACCAGTGGTGGGCTTTCTGAGCAGTTCTTC.

The rearrangement joins TRBV5-6 to TRBJ1-1; D is undetermined. The CDR3 is 16 residues long. The V end lost 6 bases, the J end lost 0 bases, and 18 bases lay between the germline ends. Per the germline V gene, CDR1 is SGHDT and CDR2 is YYEEEE. CDR3 residues: CASTLRPNKMNTEAFF. The CDR3 DNA is TGTGCCAGCACCCTCCGACCGAACAAGATGAACACTGAAGCTTTCTTT.